This T cell receptor beta chain was identified during a study of shared clonotypes between healthy human individuals. Study summary: Donors had three CD4 naive, three CD4 memory, two CD8 naive and one CD8 memory plate apiece.

Findings and limits, study-wide: Sequencing depth was expected to affect clonotype sharing among donors. The sharing of approximately 4.6% of naive CD4 clonotypes was seen across several donors. Few donors restricted represented genetic and exposure-history diversity.

Trimming pared 7 bases from V and 2 bases from J, leaving 17 bases between. Germline CDR1 is LNHDA and CDR2 is SQIVND (reference sequence). The CDR3 sequence is 15 residues long. CD45RO-negative, CCR7-positively selected cells formed the naive CD8 fraction, excluding terminally differentiated effector memory CD45RA+ cells. Comments on this clone: Antigen unknown.

Produced via immunoSEQ multiplex PCR; TCRdb's table is partial and in-frame only. This table has 450,000 to 700,000 clones, less than 97% appearing once. This receptor was obtained from a woman aged 25 to 45 in good health. Source material: naive CD8+ T cells sorted from blood. The gene calls are TRBV19 and TRBJ1-2, with a weak D call TRBD1 (6 bases). The DNA of the CDR3 is TGTGCCAGTATCCCAGGGGTCGTTTCGAACTATGGCTACACCTTC. Residues: CASIPGVVSNYGYTF.